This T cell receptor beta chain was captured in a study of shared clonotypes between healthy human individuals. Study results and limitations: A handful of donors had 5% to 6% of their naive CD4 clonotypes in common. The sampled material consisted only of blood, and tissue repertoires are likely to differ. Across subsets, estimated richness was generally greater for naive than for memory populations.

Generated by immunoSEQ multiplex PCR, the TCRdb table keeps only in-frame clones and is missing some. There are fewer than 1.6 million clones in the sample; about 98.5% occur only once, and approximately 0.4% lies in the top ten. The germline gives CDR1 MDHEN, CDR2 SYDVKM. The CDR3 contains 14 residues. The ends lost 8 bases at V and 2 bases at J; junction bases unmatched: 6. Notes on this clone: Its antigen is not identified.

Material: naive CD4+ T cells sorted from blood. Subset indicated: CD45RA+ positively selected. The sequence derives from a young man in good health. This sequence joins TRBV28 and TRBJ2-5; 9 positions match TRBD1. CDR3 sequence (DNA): TGTGCCAGCCGACGCGGGACAGGGCAAGAGACCCAGTACTTC. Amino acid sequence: CASRRGTGQETQYF.